The 23 T cell receptor beta chains listed next were all sequenced from one sample in a study of blood T cell repertoires in COVID-19. Clones were read by immunoSEQ multiplex PCR, and TCRdb kept only the in-frame ones, dropping some. The sample has about 120,000 clones, 85% to 90% seen once. Sequencing was carried out using peripheral blood. The source is a woman between 70 and 85 years old with acute or convalescent COVID-19.

The chain uses TRBV24-1 and TRBJ2-3; weak D call: TRBD1 (5 bases). Germline CDR1 KGHDR, CDR2 SFDVKD. The CDR3 contains 15 residues. Trimming removed 7 bases at V and 4 bases at J, with 17 bases between. Here the CDR3 DNA reads TGTGCCACCAGCGATGAGTTGGGGCCACCAGATACGCAGTATTTT. Translation: CATSDELGPPDTQYF.

The table lists this clone with a count of one. This chain joins TRBV28 and TRBJ1-5; the match to TRBD1 covers 7 bases. Germline V gives CDR1 MDHEN, CDR2 SYDVKM. The CDR3 totals 14 residues. Germline trimming cut 1 base from V and 5 bases from J; bases unmatched to any gene: 2. The CDR3 DNA sequence: TGTGCCAGCAGTTTATCGACAGGGTATCAGCCCCAGCATTTT. Protein sequence: CASSLSTGYQPQHF.

The chain joins TRBV28 to TRBJ1-5; possible D gene TRBD1, 5 bases. The CDR3 length is 16 residues. Germline CDR1 MDHEN, CDR2 SYDVKM. Trimming stripped 6 bases from V and 6 bases from J, with 21 bases between. The CDR3 DNA sequence: TGTGCCAGCAGCCGCCCCCTACAGGTACACATTCAGCCCCAGCATTTT. Translation: CASSRPLQVHIQPQHF.

The V and J genes are TRBV5-1 and TRBJ2-4; D unclear. The CDR3 extends over 15 amino acids. Germline V gene data show CDR1 as SGHRS and CDR2 as YFSETQ. The V end was cut by 4 bases, the J end by 1 base, with 12 bases between. CDR3: CASSLTSLAKNIQYF. The CDR3 coding sequence is TGCGCCAGCAGCCTAACCTCTTTGGCCAAAAACATTCAGTACTTC.

The chain is built from TRBV6-6 and TRBJ2-7; D possibly corresponds to TRBD1 (5 bases). Germline CDR1 is MNHNY and CDR2 is SVGAGI (reference sequence). The CDR3 consists of 14 residues. Trimming stripped 8 bases from V and 2 bases from J, with 16 bases between. CDR3 DNA sequence: TGTGCCAGCGCGGTCAGGGATAGGGCCTACGAGCAGTACTTC. Translating gives CASAVRDRAYEQYF.

In its sample, this clone was seen once. This sequence joins TRBV10-3 and TRBJ1-3; D is possibly TRBD1 (6 bases). The CDR3 sequence is 16 residues long. CDR1 ENHRY and CDR2 SYGVKD come from the germline V gene. The V end was cut by 5 bases, the J end by 0 bases, with 14 bases between. The CDR3 is CAISPGHAYSGNTIYF. The CDR3 DNA is TGTGCCATCAGTCCGGGACATGCATACTCTGGAAACACCATATATTTT.

The chain recombines TRBV18 with TRBJ1-2; 7 nucleotides align to TRBD1. This CDR3 comprises 17 residues. Germline-derived CDR1 and CDR2 are KGHSH and LQKENI. The V gene end was trimmed by 0 bases and the J gene end by 3 bases; junction bases not matched to a gene: 10. CDR3 residues: CASSPPSVGQRYYGYTF. CDR3 bases: TGTGCCAGCTCACCACCTTCCGTGGGACAGAGATACTATGGCTACACCTTC.

The chain couples TRBV5-1 to TRBJ2-1, with a weak D call TRBD1 (6 bases). The CDR3 has 15 amino acids. Germline lookup yields CDR1 SGHRS and CDR2 YFSETQ. The V end was cut by 5 bases, the J end by 0 bases, with 12 bases between. This chain's CDR3 is CASRRGGSSYNEQFF. DNA of the CDR3: TGCGCCAGCAGACGAGGGGGTAGCTCCTACAATGAGCAGTTCTTC. The entire variable domain, with the rest obtained from reference TRBV5-1 and TRBJ2-1, is as follows: KAGVTQTPRYLIKTRGQQVTLSCSPISGHRSVSWYQQTPGQGLQFLFEYFSETQRNKGNFPGRFSGRQFSNSRSEMNVSTLELGDSALYLCASRRGGSSYNEQFFGPGTRLTVL.

This clone was recorded once. The chain carries TRBV24-1 and TRBJ1-2; D might be TRBD1 (6 bases). Per the germline V gene, CDR1 is KGHDR and CDR2 is SFDVKD. This CDR3 is 15 amino acids long. Trimming removed 3 bases from V and 11 bases from J, with 21 bases in between. The CDR3 loop is CATSDRRGAASGYTF. CDR3 sequence (DNA): TGTGCCACCAGTGATCGCCGGGGGGCGGCTTCTGGTTACACCTTC.

V and J are TRBV4-1 and TRBJ1-2; 10 bases are shared with TRBD1. Germline V gene sequence: CDR1 MGHRA, CDR2 YSYEKL. CDR3 length equals 17 residues. V lost 0 bases to trimming and J lost 2 bases; unmatched junction nucleotides: 6. CDR3 sequence reads: CASSQDPGTGANYGYTF. The CDR3 bases are TGCGCCAGCAGCCAAGATCCGGGGACAGGGGCGAACTATGGCTACACCTTC.

DNA for the CDR3: TGTGCCAGCAGCGTCAGGGGGCCAGGCTCCTACAATGAGCAGTTCTTC. The encoded protein is CASSVRGPGSYNEQFF. J is TRBJ2-1 and V is TRBV7-6; TRBD1 matches 8 bases. V was clipped by 5 bases and J by 0 bases; unmatched bases: 6. CDR1 is SGHVS and CDR2 is FNYEAQ in the germline V gene. The CDR3 has 16 amino acids.

About this clone itself: In the same sample, other DNA sequences code for this CDR3. This rearrangement joins TRBV5-4 to TRBJ1-3; D perhaps matches TRBD1 (5 bases). The V end lost 2 bases, the J end lost 1 base, and 7 bases lay between the germline ends. CDR3 size: 14 residues. Germline V lookup: CDR1 SGHNT, CDR2 YYREEE (reference sequence). In DNA, the CDR3 is TGTGCCAGCAGCTTAAGGGGTTCTGGAAACACCATATATTTT. It is translated as CASSLRGSGNTIYF. Combining the CDR3 with reference TRBV5-4 and TRBJ1-3 gives the whole variable domain ETGVTQSPTHLIKTRGQQVTLRCSSQSGHNTVSWYQQALGQGPQFIFQYYREEENGRGNFPPRFSGLQFPNYSSELNVNALELDDSALYLCASSLRGSGNTIYFGEGSWLTVV.

V and J are TRBV19 and TRBJ2-7; the D gene is possibly TRBD1 (5 bases). V was pared by 5 bases and J by 2 bases, with 16 bases between. This CDR3 comprises 15 residues. CDR1 and CDR2 (germline): LNHDA, SQIVND (reference sequence). Written as DNA, the CDR3 is TGTGCCAGTAGTTGGGCAGGGAACCCCACCTACGAGCAGTACTTC. It codes for CASSWAGNPTYEQYF.

This rearrangement joins TRBV2 to TRBJ1-5; D is undetermined. The CDR3 has 15 amino acids. V lost 0 bases to trimming and J lost 8 bases, with 14 bases between them. In germline, CDR1 is SNHLY, CDR2 FYNNEI. CDR3 sequence (DNA): TGTGCCAGCAGTGAAGCGCTATCCGTCCGGGAGCCCCAGCATTTT. This gives the protein CASSEALSVREPQHF.

This chain uses TRBV3-1 (or the pseudogene TRBV3-2) with TRBJ1-2; D unresolved. Germline V gene sequence: CDR1 LGHDT, CDR2 YNNKEL (reference sequence). The CDR3 runs 13 residues. V shed 1 base and J shed 6 bases, with 9 bases lying between them. CDR3 coding DNA: TGTGCCAGCAGCCAAGCCGGGTTTGATGGCTACACCTTC. This sequence encodes CASSQAGFDGYTF.

The genes are TRBV5-4 and TRBJ2-3, with 8 nucleotides matching TRBD1. V shed 4 bases, J shed 6 bases, and the junction held 13 bases outside the gene matches. This CDR3 comprises 16 residues. Looked up from germline, CDR1 is SGHNT and CDR2 is YYREEE (reference sequence). For the CDR3, the DNA is TGTGCCAGCAGCACAGGACAGGGCCTGCGCGTGGATACGCAGTATTTT. Protein product: CASSTGQGLRVDTQYF. The full variable domain, completed using reference TRBV5-4 and TRBJ2-3, is ETGVTQSPTHLIKTRGQQVTLRCSSQSGHNTVSWYQQALGQGPQFIFQYYREEENGRGNFPPRFSGLQFPNYSSELNVNALELDDSALYLCASSTGQGLRVDTQYFGPGTRLTVL.

Only one count was recorded for this clone. This chain joins TRBV3-1 (or the pseudogene TRBV3-2) and TRBJ1-5; no firm D call. The CDR3 is made up of 12 amino acids. Germline-derived CDR1 and CDR2 are LGHDT and YNNKEL (reference sequence). V shed 4 bases and J shed 7 bases, with 8 bases lying between them. CDR3 DNA: TGTGCCAGCAGCCTCGGGGAACAGCCCCAGCATTTT. Its translation: CASSLGEQPQHF.

The gene calls are TRBV9 and TRBJ1-2; possibly TRBD1 for D (6 bases). Germline lookup yields CDR1 SGDLS and CDR2 YYNGEE. The V gene lost 4 bases and the J gene lost 6 bases, with 19 bases spanning the gap. CDR3 length: 15 amino acids. DNA of the CDR3: TGTGCCAGCAGCCCTCTGGCAGGGGATGGTCATGGCTACACCTTC. Translation: CASSPLAGDGHGYTF.

The chain couples TRBV12-3 or TRBV12-4 to TRBJ2-1; 7 positions agree with TRBD1. V trimming: 6 bases; J trimming: 8 bases; junction bases outside the gene matches: 7. There are 13 residues in the CDR3. The CDR3 is CASRRQGKDEQFF. The DNA of the CDR3 is TGTGCCAGCAGGAGACAGGGTAAGGATGAGCAGTTCTTC.

The chain uses TRBV18 and TRBJ1-1; no clear D. This CDR3 is built from 14 residues. Germline CDR1 and CDR2: KGHSH and LQKENI. Trimming pared 6 bases from V and 4 bases from J, leaving 15 bases between. CDR3 nucleotides: TGTGCCAGCTCCCTCGAGCTGCTTCGCACTGAAGCTTTCTTT. This gives the protein CASSLELLRTEAFF.

V and J are TRBV27 and TRBJ1-5; D gene uncertain. The ends were cut back, 5 bases at V and 4 bases at J, with 12 bases in the middle. The CDR3 has 14 residues. CDR1 is MNHEY, CDR2 SMNVEV, per germline (reference sequence). CDR3 sequence (DNA): TGTGCCAGCAGTAGCGGGTATCGAAATCAGCCCCAGCATTTT. Encoded protein: CASSSGYRNQPQHF.

This chain's CDR3 is CASSDQVSGQNTEAFF. CDR3 coding DNA: TGTGCCAGCAGTGACCAAGTCTCGGGACAGAACACTGAAGCTTTCTTT. The chain combines TRBV6-1 with TRBJ1-1, with D possibly TRBD1 on 6 matching bases. Trimming took 3 bases from V and 1 from J, leaving 15 bases between them. From germline, CDR1 is MNHNS and CDR2 SASEGT. The CDR3 is made up of 16 amino acids.

The chain combines TRBV28 with TRBJ1-1, with 10 bases aligning to TRBD1. The J segment lost 3 bases and the V segment lost 6 bases, leaving 10 bases of the junction unmatched. The CDR3 has 16 residues. Per the germline V gene, CDR1 is MDHEN and CDR2 is SYDVKM. As DNA, the CDR3 is TGTGCCAGCAGCACACCGGGACAGGGGATGCACACTGAAGCTTTCTTT. Protein sequence: CASSTPGQGMHTEAFF.